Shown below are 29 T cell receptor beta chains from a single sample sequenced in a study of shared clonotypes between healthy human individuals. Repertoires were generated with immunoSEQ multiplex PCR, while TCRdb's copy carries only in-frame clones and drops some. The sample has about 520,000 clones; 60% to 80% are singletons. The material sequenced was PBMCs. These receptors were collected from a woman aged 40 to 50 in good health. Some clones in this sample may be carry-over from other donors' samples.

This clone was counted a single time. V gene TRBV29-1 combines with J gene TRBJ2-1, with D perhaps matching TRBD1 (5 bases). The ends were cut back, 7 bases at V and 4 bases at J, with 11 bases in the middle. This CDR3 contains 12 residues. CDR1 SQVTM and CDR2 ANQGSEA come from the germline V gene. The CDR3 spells CSGQGPYNEQFF. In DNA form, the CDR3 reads TGCAGCGGCCAGGGCCCGTACAATGAGCAGTTCTTC.

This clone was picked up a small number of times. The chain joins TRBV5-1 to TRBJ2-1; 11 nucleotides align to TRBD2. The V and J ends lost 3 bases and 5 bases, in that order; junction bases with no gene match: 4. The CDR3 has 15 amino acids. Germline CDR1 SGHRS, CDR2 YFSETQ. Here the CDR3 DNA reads TGCGCCAGCAGCTGGGGGACTAGCGGCGACAATGAGCAGTTCTTC. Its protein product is CASSWGTSGDNEQFF.

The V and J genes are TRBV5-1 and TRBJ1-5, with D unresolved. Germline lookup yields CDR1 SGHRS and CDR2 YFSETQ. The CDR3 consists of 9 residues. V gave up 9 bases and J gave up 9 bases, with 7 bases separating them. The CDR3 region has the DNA TGCGCCAAAACGCGGCCCCAGCATTTT. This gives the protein CAKTRPQHF.

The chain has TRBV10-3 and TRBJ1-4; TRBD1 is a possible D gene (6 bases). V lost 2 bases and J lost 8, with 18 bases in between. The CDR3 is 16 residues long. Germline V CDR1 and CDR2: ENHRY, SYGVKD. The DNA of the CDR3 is TGTGCCATCAGTGAGGGACAAGGGGGGCTGGGGGAAAAACTGTTTTTT. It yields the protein CAISEGQGGLGEKLFF.

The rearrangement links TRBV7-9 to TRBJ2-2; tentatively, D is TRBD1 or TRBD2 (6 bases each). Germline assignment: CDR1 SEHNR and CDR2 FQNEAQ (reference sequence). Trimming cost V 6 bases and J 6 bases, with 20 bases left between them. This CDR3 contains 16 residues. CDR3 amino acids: CASRPPGAGAAGELFF. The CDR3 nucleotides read TGTGCCAGCAGACCCCCGGGGGCAGGGGCAGCCGGGGAGCTGTTTTTT.

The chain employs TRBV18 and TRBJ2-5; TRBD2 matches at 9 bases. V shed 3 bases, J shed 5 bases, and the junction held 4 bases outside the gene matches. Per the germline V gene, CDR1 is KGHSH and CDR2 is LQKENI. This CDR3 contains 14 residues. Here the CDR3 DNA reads TGTGCCAGCTCACCCCCGAGCGGGGGGGAGACCCAGTACTTC. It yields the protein CASSPPSGGETQYF.

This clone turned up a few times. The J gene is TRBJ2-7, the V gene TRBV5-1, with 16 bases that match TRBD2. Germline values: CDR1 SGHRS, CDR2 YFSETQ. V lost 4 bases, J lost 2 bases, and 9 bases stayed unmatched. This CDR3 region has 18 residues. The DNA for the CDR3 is TGCGCCAGCAGCAAGGGACTAGCGGGAGGGGAGTTGGCCTACGAGCAGTACTTC. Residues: CASSKGLAGGELAYEQYF.

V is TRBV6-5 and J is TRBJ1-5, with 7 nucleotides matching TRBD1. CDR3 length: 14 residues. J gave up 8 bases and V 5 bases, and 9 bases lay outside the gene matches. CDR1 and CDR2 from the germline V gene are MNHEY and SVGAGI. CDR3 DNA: TGTGCCAGCAGTCGATCGACAGGGAGGGAGCCCCAGCATTTT. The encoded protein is CASSRSTGREPQHF.

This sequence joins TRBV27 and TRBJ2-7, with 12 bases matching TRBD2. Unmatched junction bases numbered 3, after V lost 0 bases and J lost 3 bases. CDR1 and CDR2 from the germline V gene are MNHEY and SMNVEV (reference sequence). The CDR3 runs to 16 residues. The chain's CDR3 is CASSLSRLAGVYEQYF. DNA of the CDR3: TGTGCCAGCAGTTTATCCCGACTAGCGGGAGTCTACGAGCAGTACTTC.

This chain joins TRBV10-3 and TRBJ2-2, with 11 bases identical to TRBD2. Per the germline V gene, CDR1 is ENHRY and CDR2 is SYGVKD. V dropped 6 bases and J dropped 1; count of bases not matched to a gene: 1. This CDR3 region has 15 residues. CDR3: CAISGLAGNTGELFF. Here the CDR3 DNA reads TGTGCCATCAGCGGACTAGCGGGGAACACCGGGGAGCTGTTTTTT.

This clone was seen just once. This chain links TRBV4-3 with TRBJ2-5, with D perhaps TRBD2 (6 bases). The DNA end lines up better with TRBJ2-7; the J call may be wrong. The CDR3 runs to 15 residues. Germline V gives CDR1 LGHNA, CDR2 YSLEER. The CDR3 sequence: CASSFQAGSSYEQYF. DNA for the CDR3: TGCGCCAGCAGCTTCCAGGCCGGGAGCTCCTACGAGCAGTACTTC.

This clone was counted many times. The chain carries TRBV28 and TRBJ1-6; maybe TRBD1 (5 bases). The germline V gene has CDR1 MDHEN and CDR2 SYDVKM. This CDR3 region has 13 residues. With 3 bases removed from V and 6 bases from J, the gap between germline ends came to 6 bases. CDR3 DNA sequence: TGTGCCAGCAGTTTTGGGGCTAATTCACCCCTCCACTTT. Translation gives CASSFGANSPLHF.

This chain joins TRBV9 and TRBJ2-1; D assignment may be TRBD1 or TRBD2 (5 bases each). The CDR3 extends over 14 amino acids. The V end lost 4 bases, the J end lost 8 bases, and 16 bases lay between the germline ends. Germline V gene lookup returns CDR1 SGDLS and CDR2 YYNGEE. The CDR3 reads CASSPPRDHYEQFF. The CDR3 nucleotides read TGTGCCAGCAGCCCACCTCGGGACCACTATGAGCAGTTCTTC.

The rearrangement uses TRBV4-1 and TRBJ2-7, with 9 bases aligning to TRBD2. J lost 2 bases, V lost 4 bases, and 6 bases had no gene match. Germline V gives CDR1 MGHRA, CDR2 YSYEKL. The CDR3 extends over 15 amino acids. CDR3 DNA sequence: TGCGCCAGCAGCCGATGGGCTAGCGGGACCTACGAGCAGTACTTC. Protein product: CASSRWASGTYEQYF.

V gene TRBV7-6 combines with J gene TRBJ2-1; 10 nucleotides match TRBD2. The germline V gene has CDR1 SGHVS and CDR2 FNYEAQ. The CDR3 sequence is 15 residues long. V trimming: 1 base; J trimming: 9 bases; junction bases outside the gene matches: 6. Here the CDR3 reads CASSLDSSGSTEQFF. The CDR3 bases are TGTGCCAGCAGCTTAGATTCTAGCGGGAGTACTGAGCAGTTCTTC.

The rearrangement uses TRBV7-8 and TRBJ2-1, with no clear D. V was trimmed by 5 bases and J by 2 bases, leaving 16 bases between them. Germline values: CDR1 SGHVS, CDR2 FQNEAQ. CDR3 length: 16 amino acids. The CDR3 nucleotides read TGTGCCAGCAGCACAATCGGTAGCCTCGCCTACAATGAGCAGTTCTTC. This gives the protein CASSTIGSLAYNEQFF.

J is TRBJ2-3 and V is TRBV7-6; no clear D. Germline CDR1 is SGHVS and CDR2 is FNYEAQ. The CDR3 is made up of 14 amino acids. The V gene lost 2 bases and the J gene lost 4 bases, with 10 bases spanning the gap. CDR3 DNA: TGTGCCAGCAGCTTAAGTCTAGTCCCAGATACGCAGTATTTT. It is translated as CASSLSLVPDTQYF.

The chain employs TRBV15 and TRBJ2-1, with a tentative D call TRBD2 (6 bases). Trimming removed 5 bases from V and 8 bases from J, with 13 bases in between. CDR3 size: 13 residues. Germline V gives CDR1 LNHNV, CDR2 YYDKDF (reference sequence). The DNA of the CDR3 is TGTGCCACCAGCGGCCCGGGACTTTATGAGCAGTTCTTC. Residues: CATSGPGLYEQFF.

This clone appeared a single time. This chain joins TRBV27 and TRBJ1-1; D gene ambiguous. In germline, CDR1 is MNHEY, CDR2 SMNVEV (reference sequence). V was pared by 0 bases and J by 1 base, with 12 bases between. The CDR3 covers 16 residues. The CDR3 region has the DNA TGTGCCAGCAGTTTATCTCCGACTGGGGAGAACACTGAAGCTTTCTTT. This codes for CASSLSPTGENTEAFF.

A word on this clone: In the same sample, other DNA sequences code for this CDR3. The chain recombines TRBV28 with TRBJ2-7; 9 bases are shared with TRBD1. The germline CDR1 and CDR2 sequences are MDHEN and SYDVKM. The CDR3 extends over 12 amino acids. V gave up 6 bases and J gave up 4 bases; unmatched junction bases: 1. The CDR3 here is CASRGQGYEQYF. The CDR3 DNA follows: TGTGCCAGCAGGGGACAGGGTTACGAGCAGTACTTC.

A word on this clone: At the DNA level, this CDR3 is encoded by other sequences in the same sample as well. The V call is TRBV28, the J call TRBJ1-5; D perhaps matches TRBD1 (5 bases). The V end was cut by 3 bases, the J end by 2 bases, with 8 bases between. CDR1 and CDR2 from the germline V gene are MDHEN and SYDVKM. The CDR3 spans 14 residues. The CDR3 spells CASSLGQRNQPQHF. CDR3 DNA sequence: TGTGCCAGCAGTTTGGGGCAGCGCAATCAGCCCCAGCATTTT.

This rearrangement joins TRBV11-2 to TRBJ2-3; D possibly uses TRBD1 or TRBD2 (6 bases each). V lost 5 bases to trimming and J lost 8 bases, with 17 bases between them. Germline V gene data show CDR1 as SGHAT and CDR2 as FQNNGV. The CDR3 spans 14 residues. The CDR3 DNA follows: TGTGCCAGCAGCCCCAATCCGGGGGCGGGTACGCAGTATTTT. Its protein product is CASSPNPGAGTQYF. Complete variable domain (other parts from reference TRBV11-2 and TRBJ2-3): EAGVAQSPRYKIIEKRQSVAFWCNPISGHATLYWYQQILGQGPKLLIQFQNNGVVDDSQLPKDRFSAERLKGVDSTLKIQPAKLEDSAVYLCASSPNPGAGTQYFGPGTRLTVL.

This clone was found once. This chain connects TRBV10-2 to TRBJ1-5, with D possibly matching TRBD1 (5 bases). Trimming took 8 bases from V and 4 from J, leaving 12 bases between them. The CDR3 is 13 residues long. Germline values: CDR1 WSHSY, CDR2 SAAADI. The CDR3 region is CASDSGYNQPQHF. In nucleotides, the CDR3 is TGCGCCAGCGACTCAGGGTATAATCAGCCCCAGCATTTT.

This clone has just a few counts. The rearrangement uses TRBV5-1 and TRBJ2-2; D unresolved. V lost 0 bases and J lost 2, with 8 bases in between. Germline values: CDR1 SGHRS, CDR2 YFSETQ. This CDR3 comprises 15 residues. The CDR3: CASSLDPGNTGELFF. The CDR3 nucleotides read TGCGCCAGCAGCTTGGACCCCGGTAACACCGGGGAGCTGTTTTTT.

The CDR3 coding sequence is TGTGCCTGGAGTCCGGGTCTGTACTACGAGCAGTACTTC. It translates to CAWSPGLYYEQYF. The chain carries TRBV30 and TRBJ2-7; D not certain. V lost 2 bases and J lost 3, with 11 bases in between. Germline V CDR1 and CDR2: GTSNPN, SVGIG (reference sequence). CDR3 length: 13 residues. Together with reference TRBV30 and TRBJ2-7, the CDR3 gives the full variable domain: SQTIHQWPATLVQPVGSPLSLECTVEGTSNPNLYWYRQAAGRGLQLLFYSVGIGQISSEVPQNLSASRPQDRQFILSSKKLLLSDSGFYLCAWSPGLYYEQYFGPGTRLTVT.

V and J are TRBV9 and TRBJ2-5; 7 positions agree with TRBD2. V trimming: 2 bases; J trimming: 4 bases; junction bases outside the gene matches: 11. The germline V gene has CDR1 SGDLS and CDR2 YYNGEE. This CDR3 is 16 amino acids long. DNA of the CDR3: TGTGCCAGCAGCGTCCCTTCTCTGGGGGGGACAGAGACCCAGTACTTC. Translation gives CASSVPSLGGTETQYF.

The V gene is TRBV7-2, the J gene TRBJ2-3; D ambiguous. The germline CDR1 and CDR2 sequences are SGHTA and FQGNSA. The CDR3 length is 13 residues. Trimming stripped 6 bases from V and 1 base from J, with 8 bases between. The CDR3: CASRLLGTDTQYF. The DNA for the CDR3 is TGTGCCAGCAGGCTACTTGGCACAGATACGCAGTATTTT.

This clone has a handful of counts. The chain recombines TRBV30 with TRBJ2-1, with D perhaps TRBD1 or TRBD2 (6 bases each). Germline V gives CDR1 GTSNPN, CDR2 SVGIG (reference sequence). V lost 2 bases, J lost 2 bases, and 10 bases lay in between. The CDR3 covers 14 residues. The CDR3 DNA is TGTGCCTGGAGTAGGGGGGCCGCCTACAATGAGCAGTTCTTC. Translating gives CAWSRGAAYNEQFF.

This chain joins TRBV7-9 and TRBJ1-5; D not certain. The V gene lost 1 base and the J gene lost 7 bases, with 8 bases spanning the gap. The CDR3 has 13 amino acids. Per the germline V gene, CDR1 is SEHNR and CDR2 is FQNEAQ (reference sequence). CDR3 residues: CASSLGVGQPQHF. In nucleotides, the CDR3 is TGTGCCAGCAGCTTAGGGGTCGGGCAGCCCCAGCATTTT.